The next 3 T cell receptor beta chains were all read from a single sample in a study of cytomegalovirus exposure and HLA in healthy donors. The primer mix had 60 Vbeta and 13 Jbeta primers. Profiled with immunoSEQ multiplex PCR; TCRdb holds only in-frame clones, not every one. The sample comprises some 140,000 clones, 70% to 80% of which are singletons, and approximately 10% rests with the top ten. The sequenced sample was PBMCs. The origin of the receptors is a woman aged 45-60 years in good health and CMV-seropositive.

V and J are TRBV2 and TRBJ1-4; 9 bases map to TRBD1. Trimming cost V 10 bases and J 1 base; bases outside gene matches: 10. This CDR3 is 16 amino acids long. Looked up from germline, CDR1 is SNHLY and CDR2 is FYNNEI. The CDR3 region has the DNA TGTGCCACCTCGAAACAGGGGGCCGGAACTAATGAAAAACTGTTTTTT. Its protein is CATSKQGAGTNEKLFF. Full variable domain (outside the CDR3, taken from reference TRBV2 and TRBJ1-4): EPEVTQTPSHQVTQMGQEVILRCVPISNHLYFYWYRQILGQKVEFLVSFYNNEISEKSEIFDDQFSVERPDGSNFTLKIRSTKLEDSAMYFCATSKQGAGTNEKLFFGSGTQLSVL.

The chain links TRBV5-4 to TRBJ2-5; maybe TRBD1 (6 bases). This CDR3 is built from 14 residues. In germline, CDR1 is SGHNT, CDR2 YYREEE (reference sequence). Trimming took 4 bases from V and 1 from J, leaving 11 bases between them. CDR3 DNA sequence: TGTGCCAGCAGCCTGATGGGGGCCCAAGAGACCCAGTACTTC. Its protein product is CASSLMGAQETQYF.

The chain has TRBV5-4 and TRBJ2-7; 14 bases agree with TRBD2. V was clipped by 7 bases and J by 6 bases; unmatched bases: 15. Germline lookup yields CDR1 SGHNT and CDR2 YYREEE (reference sequence). This CDR3 region has 17 residues. The CDR3 sequence is CASQGQGLAGVLSEQYF. CDR3 bases: TGTGCCAGCCAGGGGCAGGGACTAGCGGGGGTCCTGTCCGAGCAGTACTTC.